This paragraph reports one T cell receptor beta chain. These data come from a study of blood T cell repertoires in COVID-19. Whole-study context: Samples of COVID-19 (acute and convalescent) were obtained from the United States, Italy and Spain. T cells, B-cell-depleted T cells, or PBMCs provided the cDNA or gDNA that served as material.

Looked up from germline, CDR1 is KGHSH and CDR2 is LQKENI. The CDR3 is 15 amino acids. V lost 6 bases and J lost 5; bases outside the gene matches: 10. As handled by the study authors: The authors estimated nucleated cell counts from reference gene primer amplification. Profiled with immunoSEQ multiplex PCR; TCRdb holds only in-frame clones, not every one. V and J calls and clone size come straight from that table; D and trimming were deduced from the DNA. The data show 250,000 to 300,000 clones, about 81% seen once. The TCR comes from a man between 25 and 39 years old with acute COVID-19. The sequenced sample consisted of PBMCs or T cells enriched from blood (not recorded which). V usage is TRBV18 and J usage is TRBJ1-1; 9 nucleotides line up with TRBD1. The CDR3 spells CASSQDRGGGTEAFF. CDR3 DNA: TGTGCCAGCTCCCAGGACAGGGGTGGAGGAACTGAAGCTTTCTTT.